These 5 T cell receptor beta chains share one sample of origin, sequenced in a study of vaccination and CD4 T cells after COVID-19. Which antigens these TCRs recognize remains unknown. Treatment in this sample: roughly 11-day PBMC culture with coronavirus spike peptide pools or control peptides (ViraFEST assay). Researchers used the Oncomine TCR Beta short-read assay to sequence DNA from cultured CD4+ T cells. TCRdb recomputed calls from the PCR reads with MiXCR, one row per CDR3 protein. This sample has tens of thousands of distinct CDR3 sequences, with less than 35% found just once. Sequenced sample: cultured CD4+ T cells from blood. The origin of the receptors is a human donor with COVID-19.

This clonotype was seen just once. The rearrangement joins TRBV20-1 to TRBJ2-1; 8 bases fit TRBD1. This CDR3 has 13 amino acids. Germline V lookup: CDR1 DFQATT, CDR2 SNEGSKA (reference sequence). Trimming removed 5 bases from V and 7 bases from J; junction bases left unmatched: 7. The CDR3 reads CSADRGIENEQFF. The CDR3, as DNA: TGCAGTGCTGACAGGGGTATAGAAAATGAGCAGTTCTTC.

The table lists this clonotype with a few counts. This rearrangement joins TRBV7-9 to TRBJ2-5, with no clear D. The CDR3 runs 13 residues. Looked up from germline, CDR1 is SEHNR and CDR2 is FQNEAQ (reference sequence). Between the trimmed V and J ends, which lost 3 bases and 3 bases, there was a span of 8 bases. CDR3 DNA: TGTGCCAGCAGCTTGACGGTGAAAGAGACCCAGTACTTC. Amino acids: CASSLTVKETQYF.

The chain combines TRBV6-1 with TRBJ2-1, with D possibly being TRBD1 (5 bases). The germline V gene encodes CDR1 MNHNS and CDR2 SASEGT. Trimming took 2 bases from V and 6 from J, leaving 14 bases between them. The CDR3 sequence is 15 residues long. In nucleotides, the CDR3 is TGTGCCAGCAGTGAATCGCAGGGTCAAGGCAATGAGCAGTTCTTC. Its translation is CASSESQGQGNEQFF.

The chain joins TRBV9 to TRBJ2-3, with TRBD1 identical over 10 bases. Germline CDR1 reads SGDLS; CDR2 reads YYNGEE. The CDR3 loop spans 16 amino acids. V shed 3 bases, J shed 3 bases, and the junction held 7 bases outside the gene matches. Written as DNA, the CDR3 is TGTGCCAGCAGCGGCGGACAGGGGGTAGTAACAGATACGCAGTATTTT. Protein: CASSGGQGVVTDTQYF.

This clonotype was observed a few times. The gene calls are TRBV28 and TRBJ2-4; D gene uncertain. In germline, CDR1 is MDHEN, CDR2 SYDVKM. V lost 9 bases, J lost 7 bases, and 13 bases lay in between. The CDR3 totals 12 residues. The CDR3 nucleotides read TGTGCCAGTACATCCCGTATGAACATTCAGTACTTC. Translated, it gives CASTSRMNIQYF.